The 17 T cell receptor beta chains below come from one sample, sequenced in a study of CXCR3-negative and CXCR3-positive naive CD8 T cells. Study results and caveats: Comparison of naive cells showed more hydrophobic TRB CDR3s in CXCR3-positive than in CXCR3-negative naive cells.

UMI-labeled 5' RACE TRB cDNA libraries were prepared from the cells. TCRdb re-called the 5' RACE reads and catalogs CDR3 proteins one per entry, DNA excluded. The sample yields nearly 110,000 distinct CDR3 sequences, of which the top ten take up 0.3% to 0.45%. These receptors are not linked to any known antigen. Input material: naive CXCR3+ CD8+ T cells from blood. Stated subset: CD45RO-CCR7+CD27+CD95- naive CD8+ T cells expressing CXCR3 (TNR3+). The origin of the receptors is a human donor in good health. Some clones in this sample may be carry-over from other donors' samples.

The chain couples TRBV28 to TRBJ2-2. The CDR3 extends over 14 amino acids. Germline V gene lookup returns CDR1 MDHEN and CDR2 SYDVKM. CDR3 region: CASSLSRNTGELFF.

The CDR3: CASRPLRQGPTYSSYNEQLF. The V gene is TRBV7-2, the J gene TRBJ2-1; with no DNA, the TCRdb D assignment of TRBD1 cannot be verified. Germline assignment: CDR1 SGHTA and CDR2 FQGNSA. This CDR3 region has 20 residues.

This rearrangement joins TRBV5-1 to TRBJ1-2; the D call of TRBD1 rests on TCRdb alone, since no DNA is present to check it. The germline V gene encodes CDR1 SGHRS and CDR2 YFSETQ. The CDR3 is made up of 15 amino acids. The chain's CDR3 is CASSPRGQFNYGYTF.

The chain combines TRBV27 with TRBJ1-1; TCRdb proposes TRBD1, but this gene call is untestable without DNA. The length of the CDR3 is 12 residues. CDR1 is MNHEY, CDR2 SMNVEV, per germline (reference sequence). The CDR3 protein is CASSLRGTEAFF.

V is TRBV3-1 and J is TRBJ2-1; TCRdb indicates TRBD1, and absent DNA this call remains unverified. Germline CDR1 reads LGHDT; CDR2 reads YNNKEL (reference sequence). The CDR3 is made up of 16 amino acids. The CDR3 reads CASSQIQGYYEDEQFF.

This chain links TRBV12-3 or TRBV12-4 with TRBJ1-1; the D call of TRBD1 rests on TCRdb alone, since no DNA is present to check it. There are 16 residues in the CDR3. CDR3 amino acids: CASSLRGGERITEAFF.

The chain couples TRBV29-1 to TRBJ2-1; TCRdb outputs TRBD1, but without DNA this stays unchecked. The length of the CDR3 is 17 residues. Germline V gene lookup returns CDR1 SQVTM and CDR2 ANQGSEA. CDR3 in amino acids: CSVLSPGQGTSYNEQFF.

The rearrangement joins TRBV15 to TRBJ1-1. CDR1 is LNHNV and CDR2 is YYDKDF in the germline V gene (reference sequence). CDR3 length: 13 residues. The CDR3 region is CATSYLENTEAFF.

The chain links TRBV3-1 to TRBJ2-3; TCRdb lists TRBD1, though no DNA is available to test this call. Germline values: CDR1 LGHDT, CDR2 YNNKEL (reference sequence). The CDR3 has 17 amino acids. The CDR3 region is CASSQDWGGGGTDTQYF.

The CDR3 here is CASSPPAGPPTTDTQYF. This chain connects TRBV7-6 to TRBJ2-3; no DNA is available, so the TRBD2 call from TCRdb remains unchecked. The CDR3 is 17 residues long. Per the germline V gene, CDR1 is SGHVS and CDR2 is FNYEAQ.

The genes are TRBV29-1 and TRBJ1-2. CDR3 length: 11 amino acids. Germline V lookup: CDR1 SQVTM, CDR2 ANQGSEA. This chain's CDR3 is CSVEDLDGYTF.

J is TRBJ2-7 and V is TRBV12-3 or TRBV12-4; TCRdb returns TRBD1, unconfirmable since there is no DNA. There are 16 residues in the CDR3. CDR3 sequence reads: CASSSIGQGELDEQYF.

This rearrangement joins TRBV10-3 to TRBJ2-5; lacking DNA, the TRBD1 call made by TCRdb goes unchecked. The CDR3 covers 15 residues. Germline V gene lookup returns CDR1 ENHRY and CDR2 SYGVKD. CDR3 amino acids: CAISENDRGPETQYF.

The chain uses TRBV15 and TRBJ2-5; TCRdb returns TRBD1, unconfirmable since there is no DNA. CDR3 length: 18 residues. The germline CDR1 and CDR2 sequences are LNHNV and YYDKDF (reference sequence). The CDR3 spells CATSRDAPPTGGDETQYF. Complete variable domain (other parts from reference TRBV15 and TRBJ2-5): DAMVIQNPRYQVTQFGKPVTLSCSQTLNHNVMYWYQQKSSQAPKLLFHYYDKDFNNEADTPDNFQSRRPNTSFCFLDIRSPGLGDTAMYLCATSRDAPPTGGDETQYFGPGTRLLVL.

V and J are TRBV29-1 and TRBJ2-7. The CDR3 has 13 residues. Per the germline V gene, CDR1 is SQVTM and CDR2 is ANQGSEA. CDR3 sequence reads: CSVDVASSYEQYF.

The chain couples TRBV6-8 to TRBJ2-1; no DNA is available, so the TRBD1 call from TCRdb remains unchecked. This CDR3 comprises 15 residues. Germline CDR1 is MNHGY and CDR2 is SAAAGT. The CDR3 protein is CASRTDRAFWNEQFF.

This chain connects TRBV12-5 to TRBJ2-5; with no DNA, the TCRdb D assignment of TRBD1 cannot be verified. The CDR3 has 14 amino acids. The germline V gene has CDR1 LGHNT and CDR2 FRNRAP. CDR3: CASDSYRGNETQYF.